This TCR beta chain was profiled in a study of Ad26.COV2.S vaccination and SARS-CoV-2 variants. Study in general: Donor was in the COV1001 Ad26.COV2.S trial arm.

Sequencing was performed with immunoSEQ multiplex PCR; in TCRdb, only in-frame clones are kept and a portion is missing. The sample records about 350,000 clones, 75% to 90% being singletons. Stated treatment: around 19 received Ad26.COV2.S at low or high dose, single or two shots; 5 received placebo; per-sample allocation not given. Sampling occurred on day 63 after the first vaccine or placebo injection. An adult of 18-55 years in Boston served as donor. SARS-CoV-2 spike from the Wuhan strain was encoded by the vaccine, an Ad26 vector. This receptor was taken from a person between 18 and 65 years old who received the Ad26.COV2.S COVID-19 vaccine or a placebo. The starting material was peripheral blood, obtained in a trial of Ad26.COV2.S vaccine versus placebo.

CDR3 DNA sequence: TGTGCCAGCAGTTACTTGGGGGCGTACCAAGAGACCCAGTACTTC. This codes for CASSYLGAYQETQYF. The chain uses TRBV6-5 and TRBJ2-5; D perhaps matches TRBD1 (6 bases). Between the trimmed V and J ends, which lost 1 base and 0 bases, there was a span of 9 bases. The CDR3 is made up of 15 amino acids. Per germline, CDR1 MNHEY and CDR2 SVGAGI.